This section outlines one TCR beta chain sequence together with its context. Sequencing was performed with immunoSEQ multiplex PCR; in TCRdb, only in-frame clones are kept and a portion is missing. This sample has under 95,000 clones; about 87% occur once, and the top ten carry approximately 6.4%. This sample is drawn from a study of blood T cell repertoires in COVID-19. In the study overall: Italy, Spain and the United States were the sources of the convalescent and acute COVID-19 samples.

The V and J ends lost 1 base and 6 bases, in that order; junction bases with no gene match: 4. Per germline, CDR1 MNHNY and CDR2 SVGAGI (reference sequence). CDR3 length: 15 residues. The rearrangement joins TRBV6-6 to TRBJ2-2, with 8 bases matching TRBD2. This sequence was found in a woman aged 45-60 years with acute or convalescent COVID-19. The sample consisted of peripheral blood. The CDR3 coding sequence is TGTGCCAGCAGTTACTTCCGGGAGGGCGCCGGGGAGCTGTTTTTT. It specifies CASSYFREGAGELFF.